Shown below are 29 T cell receptor beta chains from a single sample sequenced in a study of PD-1 blockade in classical Hodgkin lymphoma. Produced via immunoSEQ multiplex PCR; TCRdb's table is partial and in-frame only. In the table there are tens of thousands of clones, about 89% of which are singletons. The time point denotes: cycle 4 day 1 (C4D1), after 5 to 7 weeks of nivolumab. Exposure to brentuximab vedotin varied, and each patient had relapsed following autologous stem cell transplantation. This material consisted of peripheral blood mononuclear cells (PBMCs), taken before the fourth cycle of nivolumab. The receptor source for this set is a human donor with classical Hodgkin lymphoma.

The V and J genes are TRBV18 and TRBJ1-2; D may be TRBD1 (6 bases). Trimming pared 6 bases from V and 6 bases from J, leaving 14 bases between. The CDR3 is 13 residues long. The germline gives CDR1 KGHSH, CDR2 LQKENI. The chain's CDR3 is CASSRSRGDGYTF. CDR3 nucleotides: TGTGCCAGCTCCCGGAGCAGGGGAGATGGCTACACCTTC.

This chain uses TRBV13 with TRBJ2-7; D is uncertain. From germline, CDR1 is PRHDT and CDR2 FYEKMQ (reference sequence). Trimming removed 3 bases from V and 3 bases from J, with 15 bases in between. The CDR3 is made up of 15 amino acids. The CDR3 DNA sequence: TGTGCCAGCAGCTTTGGTACCGGGCCCCTCTACGAGCAGTACTTC. This codes for CASSFGTGPLYEQYF.

The chain recombines TRBV6-6 with TRBJ1-4; no firm D call. With 6 bases removed from V and 1 base from J, the gap between germline ends came to 15 bases. Per the germline V gene, CDR1 is MNHNY and CDR2 is SVGAGI (reference sequence). CDR3 size: 16 residues. The CDR3 is CASRRSVGITNEKLFF. The DNA for the CDR3 is TGTGCCAGCAGGAGGTCCGTTGGGATAACTAATGAAAAACTGTTTTTT.

J is TRBJ2-5 and V is TRBV9; D unresolved. Germline V gene lookup returns CDR1 SGDLS and CDR2 YYNGEE. This CDR3 has 15 amino acids. V was cut by 0 bases and J by 1 base, with 10 bases left in between. The CDR3 is CASSVAGRFQETQYF. The CDR3 DNA reads as TGTGCCAGCAGCGTAGCTGGGCGGTTCCAAGAGACCCAGTACTTC.

V gene TRBV5-1 combines with J gene TRBJ1-2; D gene ambiguous. Trimming removed 4 bases from V and 7 bases from J, with 8 bases in between. CDR1 and CDR2 (germline): SGHRS, YFSETQ. The CDR3 consists of 11 residues. The DNA of the CDR3 is TGCGCCAGCAGCCTTGTTCTTGGCTACACCTTC. Protein: CASSLVLGYTF.

The CDR3 protein is CASTSTEVGEKLFF. The CDR3 nucleotides read TGTGCCAGCACCTCGACAGAAGTCGGGGAAAAACTGTTTTTT. The chain is built from TRBV6-6 and TRBJ1-4; the D gene is possibly TRBD1 (5 bases). This CDR3 has 14 amino acids. V was cut by 7 bases and J by 8 bases, with 17 bases left in between. Germline CDR1 MNHNY, CDR2 SVGAGI (reference sequence).

This clone has a handful of counts. The CDR3 DNA follows: TGTGCCAGCAGTGAATACAGCTCGAACACTGAAGCTTTCTTT. This encodes CASSEYSSNTEAFF. The V and J genes are TRBV25-1 and TRBJ1-1, with D hard to call. The CDR3 covers 14 residues. CDR1 is MGHDK, CDR2 SYGVNS, per germline. The V end was cut by 0 bases, the J end by 1 base, with 6 bases between.

This chain links TRBV7-9 with TRBJ1-1; the D gene is possibly TRBD1 (6 bases). Germline assignment: CDR1 SEHNR and CDR2 FQNEAQ (reference sequence). This CDR3 has 12 residues. Trimming took off 5 bases at V and 8 bases at J, with 12 bases between the two ends. The DNA of the CDR3 is TGTGCCAGCAGCCGCGGGGGCGGCGAAGCTTTCTTT. Translating gives CASSRGGGEAFF.

The chain links TRBV13 to TRBJ2-3; D is unclear. V lost 5 bases to trimming and J lost 4 bases, with 10 bases between them. This CDR3 comprises 13 residues. Germline V gene sequence: CDR1 PRHDT, CDR2 FYEKMQ (reference sequence). For the CDR3, the DNA is TGTGCCAGCAGCCCCCTAGGTCCAGATACGCAGTATTTT. It translates to CASSPLGPDTQYF.

This CDR3 reads CASSLGTGFGEQYF. Here the CDR3 DNA reads TGTGCCAGCAGTTTAGGGACAGGGTTCGGCGAGCAGTACTTC. The J gene is TRBJ2-7, the V gene TRBV27; TRBD1 aligns across 9 bases. The germline CDR1 and CDR2 sequences are MNHEY and SMNVEV (reference sequence). CDR3 length: 14 residues. The J segment lost 6 bases and the V segment lost 2 bases, leaving 5 bases of the junction unmatched.

The count of this clone is one. The chain has TRBV6-6 and TRBJ1-2; TRBD1 is a possible D gene (5 bases). The V gene's germline CDR1 is MNHNY and CDR2 SVGAGI (reference sequence). CDR3 length: 15 residues. Trimming cost V 8 bases and J 6 bases, with 22 bases left between them. CDR3 sequence reads: CASPPALGHKNGYTF. CDR3 DNA: TGTGCCAGCCCCCCTGCCTTAGGACACAAAAATGGCTACACCTTC.

The chain combines TRBV15 with TRBJ1-3; 7 bases line up with TRBD1. Germline assignment: CDR1 LNHNV and CDR2 YYDKDF (reference sequence). The V segment lost 2 bases and the J segment 11 bases; nucleotides outside the gene matches: 6. CDR3 length equals 13 residues. CDR3 region: CATSRTTGESIYF. DNA for the CDR3: TGTGCCACCAGCAGAACAACAGGGGAATCCATATATTTT.

This chain links TRBV10-1 with TRBJ1-2; tentative D call: TRBD1 (5 bases). Germline CDR1 WNHNN, CDR2 SYGVQD (reference sequence). There are 12 residues in the CDR3. Between the trimmed V and J ends, which lost 3 bases and 8 bases, there was a span of 10 bases. CDR3 sequence (DNA): TGCGCCAGCAGTGAACCGACAGTCGGCTACACCTTC. As protein: CASSEPTVGYTF.

The chain recombines TRBV27 with TRBJ2-7, with TRBD2 matching over 12 bases. Trimming cost V 6 bases and J 2 bases; bases outside gene matches: 2. Germline V gene sequence: CDR1 MNHEY, CDR2 SMNVEV (reference sequence). The CDR3 totals 14 residues. The CDR3 protein is CASSTSGGPYEQYF. The CDR3 nucleotides are TGTGCCAGCAGCACTAGCGGGGGGCCCTACGAGCAGTACTTC.

The genes are TRBV7-8 and TRBJ1-1; tentatively, D is TRBD1 (6 bases). The CDR3 length is 15 residues. V lost 5 bases and J lost 1, with 14 bases in between. Germline CDR1 and CDR2: SGHVS and FQNEAQ. CDR3 residues: CASSLWTVENTEAFF. CDR3 nucleotides: TGTGCCAGCAGCCTCTGGACAGTGGAGAACACTGAAGCTTTCTTT.

CDR3 nucleotides: TGTGCCAGCAGCCAGGACAGGGGAGACTACGAGCAGTACTTC. Translating it yields CASSQDRGDYEQYF. The chain carries TRBV5-8 and TRBJ2-7; TRBD1 matches 9 bases. The trim removed 4 bases at V and 3 bases at J, leaving 5 bases unmatched. This CDR3 is 14 amino acids long. The V gene's germline CDR1 is SGHTS and CDR2 YDEGEE.

The chain links TRBV16 to TRBJ1-5, with D perhaps matching TRBD1 (5 bases). The CDR3 is 16 residues long. Germline lookup yields CDR1 KGHSY and CDR2 FQNENV. The V and J ends lost 4 bases and 6 bases respectively, with 19 bases between them. The CDR3 DNA reads as TGTGCCAGCAGCCCCTACCGGGCGGGGGTCATTCAGCCCCAGCATTTT. Protein: CASSPYRAGVIQPQHF.

A few counts support this clone. The V call is TRBV7-9, the J call TRBJ1-2, with TRBD1 identical over 8 bases. V lost 6 bases to trimming and J lost 3 bases; unmatched junction nucleotides: 15. The V gene's germline CDR1 is SEHNR and CDR2 FQNEAQ (reference sequence). The CDR3 is made up of 17 amino acids. The CDR3 is CASRHAQGARLHYGYTF. Here the CDR3 DNA reads TGTGCCAGCAGACACGCCCAGGGGGCGCGTCTCCACTATGGCTACACCTTC.

The chain recombines TRBV7-2 with TRBJ1-2; D may be TRBD1 (6 bases). V was cut by 2 bases and J by 2 bases, with 9 bases left in between. The CDR3 consists of 14 residues. Germline CDR1 SGHTA, CDR2 FQGNSA. In nucleotides, the CDR3 is TGTGCCAGCAGCTTATTCGGACAGAACTATGGCTACACCTTC. Translation gives CASSLFGQNYGYTF.

This chain links TRBV10-2 with TRBJ2-1; D is unclear. From germline, CDR1 is WSHSY and CDR2 SAAADI. The CDR3 extends over 13 amino acids. V was pared by 1 base and J by 7 bases, with 8 bases between. Written as DNA, the CDR3 is TGCGCCAGCAGTGAGTTCCAATCTAATGAGCAGTTCTTC. It is translated as CASSEFQSNEQFF.

CDR3 DNA: TGTGCCAGCAGCCCCTCCCCTGGGTGGAATGAGCAGTTCTTC. Translated: CASSPSPGWNEQFF. This chain links TRBV2 with TRBJ2-1; D is uncertain. There are 14 residues in the CDR3. V lost 6 bases and J 7 bases, leaving 16 bases between the germline ends. The germline V gene has CDR1 SNHLY and CDR2 FYNNEI.

This sequence joins TRBV9 and TRBJ1-6, with 7 bases lining up with TRBD1. V trimming: 3 bases; J trimming: 7 bases; junction bases outside the gene matches: 4. The CDR3 is 14 residues long. Germline assignment: CDR1 SGDLS and CDR2 YYNGEE. CDR3 sequence reads: CASSDGDRNSPLHF. The CDR3 nucleotides read TGTGCCAGCAGCGATGGGGACAGAAATTCACCCCTCCACTTT.

The rearrangement uses TRBV6-1 and TRBJ2-7; D gene uncertain. The CDR3 spans 11 residues. V was pared by 8 bases and J by 3 bases, with 8 bases between. Germline V gene lookup returns CDR1 MNHNS and CDR2 SASEGT. This CDR3 is CASFSSYEQYF. CDR3 sequence (DNA): TGTGCCAGCTTTTCGAGCTACGAGCAGTACTTC.

The genes are TRBV13 and TRBJ1-2; D not resolved. The CDR3 is made up of 13 amino acids. Per germline, CDR1 PRHDT and CDR2 FYEKMQ (reference sequence). With 5 bases removed from V and 3 bases from J, the gap between germline ends came to 10 bases. CDR3 residues: CASSPTTDYGYTF. The CDR3 DNA reads TGTGCCAGCAGCCCGACGACGGACTATGGCTACACCTTC.

This chain uses TRBV18 with TRBJ2-5; possible D gene TRBD1, 6 bases. The CDR3 totals 15 residues. Trimming stripped 3 bases from V and 2 bases from J, with 13 bases between. Germline V gives CDR1 KGHSH, CDR2 LQKENI. In DNA form, the CDR3 reads TGTGCCAGCTCACCGAACATAGGACAGCAAGAGACCCAGTACTTC. Translation: CASSPNIGQQETQYF.

V is TRBV6-1 and J is TRBJ2-2; a possible D gene is TRBD1 (5 bases). In germline, CDR1 is MNHNS, CDR2 SASEGT. The CDR3 is 13 residues long. Trimming removed 7 bases from V and 3 bases from J, with 9 bases in between. In DNA form, the CDR3 reads TGTGCCAGCAATGGGGCTTACACCGGGGAGCTGTTTTTT. It encodes CASNGAYTGELFF.

The chain couples TRBV9 to TRBJ1-1, with no clear D. This CDR3 contains 17 residues. Germline V lookup: CDR1 SGDLS, CDR2 YYNGEE. Deletions cut 3 bases from V and 0 bases from J, with 18 bases between. The CDR3, as DNA: TGTGCCAGCAGCGGGCCCCTGGGCCTCCCCATGAACACTGAAGCTTTCTTT. Translation gives CASSGPLGLPMNTEAFF.

V is TRBV7-2 and J is TRBJ2-5, with D possibly matching TRBD2 (5 bases). The CDR3 is made up of 13 amino acids. Germline assignment: CDR1 SGHTA and CDR2 FQGNSA. Trimming left V 8 bases short and J 5 bases short, with 15 bases between. The chain's CDR3 is CASGRTVGETQYF. In DNA, the CDR3 is TGTGCCAGCGGTAGGACTGTTGGCGAGACCCAGTACTTC.

The V call is TRBV2, the J call TRBJ2-2, with TRBD1 as a possible D gene (6 bases). The V end was cut by 2 bases, the J end by 2 bases, with 9 bases between. The germline V gene has CDR1 SNHLY and CDR2 FYNNEI. The CDR3 contains 15 residues. The CDR3 is CASSEKGDNTGELFF. The CDR3 region has the DNA TGTGCCAGCAGTGAAAAGGGGGACAACACCGGGGAGCTGTTTTTT.